The sequence of this T cell receptor (beta chain) was determined in a study of identical twins. This clonotype showed up just a few times. One entry per CDR3 protein results from TCRdb running MiXCR on the 5' RACE reads. Here the sample spans some 790,000 distinct CDR3 sequences, about 20% being singletons. The CDR3 is 16 amino acids. The V and J ends lost 0 bases and 7 bases, in that order; junction bases with no gene match: 9. The V gene's germline CDR1 is SGHRS and CDR2 YFSETQ. These data were also filed under a second study, of T cells expressing NK-cell markers. Per that paper: Sorted CD3+CD56+NKG2C+, CD3+CD56+NKG2C- and CD3+CD56-NKG2C+ T cells provided the TCR beta repertoires. The share of CD8+ T cells held by dominant NKG2C+ clonotypes was about 1.0-8% in over 5 donors.

The TCR was taken from a young woman in good health. What was sequenced was PBMCs. The V gene is TRBV5-1, the J gene TRBJ2-2; 7 bases map to TRBD2. The CDR3 protein is CASSLEAGTSSGELFF. CDR3 coding DNA: TGCGCCAGCAGCTTGGAAGCGGGAACCTCGAGCGGGGAGCTGTTTTTT.